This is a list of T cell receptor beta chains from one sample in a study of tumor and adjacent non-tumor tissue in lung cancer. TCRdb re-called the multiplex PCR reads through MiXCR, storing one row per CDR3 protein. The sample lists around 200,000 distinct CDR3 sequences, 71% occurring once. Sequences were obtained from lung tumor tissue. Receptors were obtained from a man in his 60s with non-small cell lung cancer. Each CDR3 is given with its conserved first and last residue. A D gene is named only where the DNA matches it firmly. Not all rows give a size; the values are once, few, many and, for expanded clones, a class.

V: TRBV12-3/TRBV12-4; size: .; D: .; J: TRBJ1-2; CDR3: CTSSWWDGNGYTF; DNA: TGTACCAGCAGTTGGTGGGATGGGAATGGCTACACTTTC
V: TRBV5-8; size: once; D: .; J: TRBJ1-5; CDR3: CAGSLGSFRPQHF; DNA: TGTGCCGGCAGTCTTGGGAGTTTCCGGCCCCAGCATTTT
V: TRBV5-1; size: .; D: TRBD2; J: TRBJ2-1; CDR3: CPSQGETSGRLNEQFF; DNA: TGCCCCAGCCAAGGGGAGACTAGCGGGAGATTAAATGAGCAGTTCTTC
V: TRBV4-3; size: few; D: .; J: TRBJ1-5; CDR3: CANSQDWAQPQHF; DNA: TGCGCCAACAGCCAAGATTGGGCCCAGCCCCAGCATTTT
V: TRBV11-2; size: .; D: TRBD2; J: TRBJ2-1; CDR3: CVISLTWTSGGSEQFF; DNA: TGTGTCATCAGCTTAACGTGGACTAGCGGGGGTAGTGAGCAGTTCTTC
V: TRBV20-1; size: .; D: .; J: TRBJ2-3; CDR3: CNAEAGAVTDTQYF; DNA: TGCAATGCTGAGGCAGGGGCGGTCACAGATACGCAGTATTTT
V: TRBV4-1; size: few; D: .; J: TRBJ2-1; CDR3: CASSQEYRGCSYNEQFF; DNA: TGCGCCAGCAGCCAAGAGTACCGGGGGTGCTCCTACAATGAGCAGTTCTTC
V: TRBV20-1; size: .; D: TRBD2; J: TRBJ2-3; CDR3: CSTSRPTLAGVGNSQDTQYF; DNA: TGCAGTACTTCCCGACCTACACTAGCGGGGGTGGGGAATTCACAGGATACGCAGTATTTT
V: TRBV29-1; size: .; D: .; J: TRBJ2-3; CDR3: CSAEPSSQDTKYF; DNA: TGCAGCGCCGAACCTAGCAGTCAGGATACGAAGTATTTT
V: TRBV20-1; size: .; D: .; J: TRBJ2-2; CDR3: CSARVGGANTWELFF; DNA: TGTAGTGCTAGAGTTGGAGGCGCAAACACCTGGGAGCTGTTTTTT
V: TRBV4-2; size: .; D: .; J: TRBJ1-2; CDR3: CASSPPRTENYGYTF; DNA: TGTGCCAGCAGCCCCCCTCGGACGGAAAACTATGGCTACACCTTC
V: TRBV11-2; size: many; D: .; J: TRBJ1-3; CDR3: CASSLYGNTIYF; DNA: TGTGCCAGCAGCCTCTACGGAAACACCATATATTTT
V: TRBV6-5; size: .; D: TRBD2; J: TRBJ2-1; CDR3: CTSSYPPTDRRHSGSYYNEQFF; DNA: TGTACCAGCAGTTACCCCCCCACGGACAGACGCCATAGCGGGAGCTATTACAATGAGCAGTTCTTC
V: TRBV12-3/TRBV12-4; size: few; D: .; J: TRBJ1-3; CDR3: CASSFINSGNTIYF; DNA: TGTGCCAGCAGTTTCATCAACAGTGGAAACACCATATATTTT
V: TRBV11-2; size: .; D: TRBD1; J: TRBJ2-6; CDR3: CVSSLVPKDRPSGPNVLTF; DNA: TGTGTCAGCAGCTTAGTTCCAAAGGACAGGCCCTCAGGGCCCAACGTCCTGACTTTC